The 21 T cell receptor beta chains presented below share a single source sample, sequenced in a study (dated by TCRdb to the mid-2010s). CD4+CD25+CD127-/low cells were isolated as Tregs. Preparation of the library involved 5' RACE. The listed sequencing device is Illumina MiSeq. The public reads were reanalyzed by TCRdb: fastp trimming at Q25, MiXCR alignment, in-frame beta chains only. Rows are unified per CDR3 protein, each entry keeping the most common DNA and genes. The sample yields 9,000 or so distinct CDR3 sequences; roughly 34% were counted once. The ten biggest clones cover 5.6% of the sample. Sequencing was done on a sample of Tregs sorted from blood. These receptors were collected from a female donor with breast cancer.

By proportion, this clonotype is medium-sized. The chain links TRBV20-1 to TRBJ2-2, with unresolved D. Germline CDR1 reads DFQATT; CDR2 reads SNEGSKA (reference sequence). The CDR3 is 17 residues long. Between the trimmed V and J ends, which lost 0 bases and 4 bases, there was a span of 18 bases. The CDR3 spells CSARDSGSYFRTGELFF. CDR3 bases: TGCAGTGCTAGAGATTCGGGCAGCTATTTTCGCACCGGGGAGCTGTTTTTT.

There are a few counts of this clonotype. This chain joins TRBV7-2 and TRBJ1-2; TRBD1 agrees at 8 bases. CDR1 and CDR2 from the germline V gene are SGHTA and FQGNSA. This CDR3 has 14 residues. V lost 5 bases and J lost 12; bases outside the gene matches: 14. The CDR3 protein is CASSAGTGPIGDTF. As DNA, the CDR3 is TGTGCCAGCAGCGCCGGGACAGGACCTATTGGTGACACCTTC.

This clonotype counts as medium-sized (0.01 to 0.1%). This chain connects TRBV7-9 to TRBJ1-2, with TRBD1 matching over 7 bases. The CDR3 length is 14 residues. The germline gives CDR1 SEHNR, CDR2 FQNEAQ (reference sequence). The junction had 6 bases not matched to a gene; V was cut back by 5 bases and J by 3 bases. Here the CDR3 DNA reads TGTGCCAGCAGCGCCGGGACAGATTACTATGGCTACACCTTC. Its protein is CASSAGTDYYGYTF.

The chain couples TRBV10-3 to TRBJ2-6; D is ambiguous. This CDR3 is built from 12 residues. Germline loops: CDR1 ENHRY, CDR2 SYGVKD. The V end lost 10 bases, the J end lost 3 bases, and 7 bases lay between the germline ends. CDR3 protein: CATDGGANVLTF. CDR3 DNA sequence: TGTGCCACGGACGGTGGGGCCAACGTCCTGACTTTC.

This clonotype was counted only a few times. The chain has TRBV7-2 and TRBJ2-5, with D maybe TRBD2 (7 bases). The CDR3 runs to 16 residues. V was cut by 1 base and J by 5 bases, with 17 bases left in between. Germline loops: CDR1 SGHTA, CDR2 FQGNSA. CDR3 nucleotide sequence: TGTGCCAGCAGCTTAGAGGCGGCATCGGGGGGCGAGACCCAGTACTTC. Its protein product is CASSLEAASGGETQYF.

This clonotype was picked up a small number of times. The J gene is TRBJ2-1, the V gene TRBV7-9, with 11 bases that match TRBD2. CDR3 length equals 17 residues. The V gene's germline CDR1 is SEHNR and CDR2 FQNEAQ (reference sequence). V lost 1 base to trimming and J lost 5 bases; unmatched junction nucleotides: 7. CDR3 nucleotides: TGTGCCAGCAGCTTAGGAAGACTAGCGGGGAGGCACAATGAGCAGTTCTTC. Translation: CASSLGRLAGRHNEQFF.

This clonotype has a handful of counts. This rearrangement joins TRBV7-2 to TRBJ2-7; 9 nucleotides agree with TRBD2. V was pared by 5 bases and J by 2 bases, with 7 bases of the junction left unmatched. The germline gives CDR1 SGHTA, CDR2 FQGNSA. This CDR3 is 15 amino acids long. CDR3 sequence (DNA): TGTGCCAGCAGCATTATTAGCGGGGGCGCCTACGAGCAGTACTTC. Encoded protein: CASSIISGGAYEQYF.

A note on this clonotype: Here the CDR3 omits its conserved ending phenylalanine or tryptophan, so a read error is the likely source. V and J are TRBV28 and TRBJ1-2, with D possibly matching TRBD1 (5 bases). There are 15 residues in the CDR3. Deletions cut 4 bases from V and 4 bases from J, with 16 bases between. CDR1 MDHEN and CDR2 SYDVKM come from the germline V gene. In DNA, the CDR3 is TGTGCCAGCAGTTCCGAAGACGGACAATCCTATGGCTACACCTAC. Amino acids: CASSSEDGQSYGYTY.

This clonotype was detected a few times. This chain joins TRBV30 and TRBJ2-5, with D perhaps matching TRBD1 (6 bases). The CDR3 is made up of 14 amino acids. Trimming pared 0 bases from V and 5 bases from J, leaving 13 bases between. Germline V gives CDR1 GTSNPN, CDR2 SVGIG (reference sequence). The CDR3 bases are TGTGCCTGGAGTGTTCTAGGGGGATCTGAGACCCAGTACTTC. Protein product: CAWSVLGGSETQYF.

V gene TRBV11-2 combines with J gene TRBJ2-2, with 10 nucleotides matching TRBD2. CDR3 size: 16 residues. Germline CDR1 and CDR2: SGHAT and FQNNGV. V was pared by 3 bases and J by 7 bases, with 8 bases of the junction left unmatched. CDR3 residues: CASSLWLAGESGELFF. The CDR3 DNA sequence: TGTGCCAGCAGCTTGTGGCTAGCGGGAGAAAGCGGGGAGCTGTTTTTT.

J is TRBJ2-1 and V is TRBV18; D may be TRBD2 (6 bases). The CDR3 has 16 residues. Trimming pared 0 bases from V and 4 bases from J, leaving 13 bases between. CDR1 and CDR2 (germline): KGHSH, LQKENI. The DNA of the CDR3 is TGTGCCAGCTCACCACCGAATTTCGGGAGTTACAATGAGCAGTTCTTC. This translates into CASSPPNFGSYNEQFF. Full variable domain (remainder filled in from reference TRBV18 and TRBJ2-1): NAGVMQNPRHLVRRRGQEARLRCSPMKGHSHVYWYRQLPEEGLKFMVYLQKENIIDESGMPKERFSAEFPKEGPSILRIQQVVRGDSAAYFCASSPPNFGSYNEQFFGPGTRLTVL.

This chain joins TRBV7-3 and TRBJ2-5, with a tentative D call TRBD2 (5 bases). The V end lost 3 bases, the J end lost 4 bases, and 9 bases lay between the germline ends. The CDR3 covers 13 residues. Germline loops: CDR1 SGHTA, CDR2 FQGTGA. The CDR3 bases are TGTGCCAGCAGCTTTAGGGAGAGAGAGACCCAGTACTTC. Protein product: CASSFRERETQYF.

In regard to this clonotype: The junction departs from germline at one end; a sequencing error may be responsible. The CDR3 spells CASSFGMNTGTQYF. The CDR3 DNA reads TGTGCCAGCAGTTTCGGGATGAACACAGGTACGCAGTATTTT. J is TRBJ2-3 and V is TRBV28; D may match TRBD1 or TRBD2 (5 bases each). CDR3 length: 14 residues. Germline loops: CDR1 MDHEN, CDR2 SYDVKM.

This clonotype has just a few counts. The chain has TRBV6-2 or TRBV6-3 and TRBJ2-1; the match to TRBD1 covers 7 bases. V trimming: 7 bases; J trimming: 6 bases; junction bases outside the gene matches: 24. Germline values: CDR1 MNHEY, CDR2 SVGEGT. The CDR3 length is 19 residues. In nucleotides, the CDR3 is TGTGCCAGCATGGGGTTCGGGACAGTAGCATTCCCCATGTCCAATGAGCAGTTCTTC. Its protein is CASMGFGTVAFPMSNEQFF.

V usage is TRBV7-2 and J usage is TRBJ1-5; the D gene is possibly TRBD1 (6 bases). V shed 6 bases and J shed 7 bases, with 16 bases lying between them. The CDR3 sequence is 14 residues long. The germline V gene encodes CDR1 SGHTA and CDR2 FQGNSA. This CDR3 is CASRPRGGGQPQHF. In DNA form, the CDR3 reads TGTGCCAGCAGGCCTCGGGGGGGCGGACAGCCCCAGCATTTT.

The chain employs TRBV15 and TRBJ2-2, with D uncertain. The CDR3 consists of 13 residues. Germline-derived CDR1 and CDR2 are LNHNV and YYDKDF (reference sequence). Trimming cost V 4 bases and J 7 bases, with 10 bases left between them. For the CDR3, the DNA is TGTGCCACCAGCATAAGCATTCTCGGGGAGCTGTTTTTT. Amino acid sequence: CATSISILGELFF.

This clonotype was detected only a few times. This rearrangement joins TRBV28 to TRBJ1-6, with 7 bases fitting TRBD1. Germline V gene lookup returns CDR1 MDHEN and CDR2 SYDVKM. This CDR3 is 17 amino acids long. V was clipped by 6 bases and J by 3 bases; unmatched bases: 11. The CDR3 coding sequence is TGTGCCAGCAGACCTGAGACAGGGTGGGACTATAATTCACCCCTCCACTTT. Translating it yields CASRPETGWDYNSPLHF.

The chain has TRBV28 and TRBJ2-7; D tentatively reads TRBD1 or TRBD2 (5 bases each). Trimming took off 5 bases at V and 3 bases at J, with 20 bases between the two ends. This CDR3 spans 16 amino acids. Germline V gene data show CDR1 as MDHEN and CDR2 as SYDVKM. The CDR3 here is CASSPSGQGRHYEQYF. The DNA of the CDR3 is TGTGCCAGCAGTCCCTCGGGGCAGGGTAGACACTACGAGCAGTACTTC.

This clonotype turned up a few times. This sequence joins TRBV5-1 and TRBJ2-3, with 13 bases matching TRBD2. Trimming took 5 bases from V and 4 from J; bases not matched to a gene: 7. The CDR3 is 16 amino acids. Per the germline V gene, CDR1 is SGHRS and CDR2 is YFSETQ. CDR3 nucleotide sequence: TGCGCCAGCAGGGACGGGACTAGCGGGATAGCAGATACGCAGTATTTT. This encodes CASRDGTSGIADTQYF. Based on the CDR3 plus reference TRBV5-1 and TRBJ2-3, the full variable domain is KAGVTQTPRYLIKTRGQQVTLSCSPISGHRSVSWYQQTPGQGLQFLFEYFSETQRNKGNFPGRFSGRQFSNSRSEMNVSTLELGDSALYLCASRDGTSGIADTQYFGPGTRLTVL.

This clonotype is labeled as medium-sized. DNA of the CDR3: TGCGCCAGCAGCCAACTGACTAGCGGGAGCTACGAGCAGTACTTC. It is translated as CASSQLTSGSYEQYF. The rearrangement joins TRBV4-1 to TRBJ2-7; 12 bases fit TRBD2. CDR1 MGHRA and CDR2 YSYEKL come from the germline V gene. Unmatched junction bases numbered 2, after V lost 2 bases and J lost 3 bases. The CDR3 covers 15 residues.

V is TRBV20-1 and J is TRBJ2-3, with D unresolved. Germline V gene lookup returns CDR1 DFQATT and CDR2 SNEGSKA (reference sequence). V was pared by 0 bases and J by 2 bases, with 15 bases between. The CDR3 is 16 residues long. The CDR3 sequence is CSARDLLVTHTDTQYF. The DNA of the CDR3 is TGCAGTGCTAGAGATCTTTTAGTCACCCACACAGATACGCAGTATTTT.